This TCR beta chain was identified during a study of T cell changes during pregnancy in multiple sclerosis (dated by TCRdb to about 2019). Background on the whole study: In women with multiple sclerosis, the researchers looked at how the T cell repertoire shifted as pregnancy progressed.

Library generation was performed with the immunoSEQ multiplex PCR assay. In TCRdb, the immuneACCESS table is reduced to in-frame sequences with V and J assigned. These tables do not hold every clone; where another copy was compared, an unresolved V gene accounts for under half, and the others remain unexplained. The sample data list around 100,000 clones, and roughly nine tenths of these were observed just once. Clones ranked in the top ten supply roughly 0.93% of the sample. This clone turned up a few times. No cognate antigen has been identified for it. The junction differs from germline at one of its ends, possibly a read error. Spanning cysteine to phenylalanine, the CDR3 consists of 14 amino acids. Solely the CDR3 DNA is kept, with 42 bases framed from the first base. CDR1 LGHNA and CDR2 YNFKEQ are derived from the germline V gene.

The sequenced sample was peripheral blood, obtained after pregnancy. The TCR was taken from a female donor with multiple sclerosis, enrolled in a pregnancy study. In this chain, TRBV4-2 is recombined with TRBJ1-1, and perhaps TRBD1 as D gene, on 6 matching bases. The nucleotide sequence reads as follows: TGTGCCAGCAGCCAAGGACAGGTGAATACTGAAGCTTTCTTT. This sequence encodes CASSQGQVNTEAFF.